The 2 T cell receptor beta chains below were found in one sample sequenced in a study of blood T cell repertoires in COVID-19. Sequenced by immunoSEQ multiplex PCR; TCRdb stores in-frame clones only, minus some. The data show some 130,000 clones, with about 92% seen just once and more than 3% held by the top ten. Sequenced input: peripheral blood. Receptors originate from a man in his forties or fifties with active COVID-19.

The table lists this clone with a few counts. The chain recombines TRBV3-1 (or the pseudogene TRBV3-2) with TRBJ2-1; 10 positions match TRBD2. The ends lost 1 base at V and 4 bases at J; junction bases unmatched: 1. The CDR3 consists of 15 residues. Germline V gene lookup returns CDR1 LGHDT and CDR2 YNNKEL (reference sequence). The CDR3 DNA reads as TGTGCCAGCAGCCAAGGAGCGGGAGGGTACAATGAGCAGTTCTTC. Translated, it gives CASSQGAGGYNEQFF.

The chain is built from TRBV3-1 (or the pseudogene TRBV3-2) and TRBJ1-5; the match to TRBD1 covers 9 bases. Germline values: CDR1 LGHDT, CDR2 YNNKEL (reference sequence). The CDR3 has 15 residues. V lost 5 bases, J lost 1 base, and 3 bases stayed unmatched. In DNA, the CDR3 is TGTGCCAGCAGCACAGGGGGCGGAAGCAATCAGCCCCAGCATTTT. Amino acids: CASSTGGGSNQPQHF.